One sample yielded the 16 T cell receptor beta chains listed below, sequenced in a study of T-cell memory formation after mild COVID-19. From the 5' RACE reads, TCRdb called clonotypes with MiXCR, one entry per CDR3 protein. The profile shows approximately 60,000 distinct CDR3 sequences, about a tenth of them singletons. The sequencing input was PBMCs or a T cell subset sorted from them (not recorded which). These receptors originate from a man aged 18 to 29 who had mild COVID-19 (a few samples of this study predate the infection). Cell type and time point are not known.

This clonotype was detected ten times or more. V is TRBV4-2 and J is TRBJ2-7; no firm D call. V dropped 0 bases and J dropped 0 bases, with 6 bases sitting between them. The CDR3 length is 14 residues. Germline V gene lookup returns CDR1 LGHNA and CDR2 YNFKEQ. The CDR3 DNA reads as TGTGCCAGCAGCCAAGAACCGAGCTCCTACGAGCAGTACTTC. It yields the protein CASSQEPSSYEQYF.

This clonotype has more than one count but fewer than ten. The chain has TRBV5-6 and TRBJ2-3; 10 bases are shared with TRBD2. The V and J ends lost 0 bases and 4 bases, in that order; junction bases with no gene match: 11. The germline V gene has CDR1 SGHDT and CDR2 YYEEEE. CDR3 length equals 18 residues. The CDR3 reads CASSLAVLAGAGSDTQYF. DNA for the CDR3: TGTGCCAGCAGCTTGGCGGTGCTAGCGGGGGCAGGGTCAGATACGCAGTATTTT.

This clonotype has a handful of counts. The chain combines TRBV30 with TRBJ1-2; D is undetermined. Germline CDR1 reads GTSNPN; CDR2 reads SVGIG (reference sequence). Deletions cut 3 bases from V and 4 bases from J, with 18 bases between. This CDR3 region has 15 residues. CDR3 loop: CAWRKRRTSGYGYTF. The DNA of the CDR3 is TGTGCCTGGAGGAAACGACGGACCAGCGGCTATGGCTACACCTTC. Looking up the rest from reference TRBV30 and TRBJ1-2 gives the full variable domain: SQTIHQWPATLVQPVGSPLSLECTVEGTSNPNLYWYRQAAGRGLQLLFYSVGIGQISSEVPQNLSASRPQDRQFILSSKKLLLSDSGFYLCAWRKRRTSGYGYTFGSGTRLTVV.

J is TRBJ2-7 and V is TRBV5-4, with a tentative D call TRBD2 (6 bases). The CDR3 sequence is 12 residues long. Trimming removed 3 bases at V and 3 bases at J, with 7 bases between. Germline V gives CDR1 SGHNT, CDR2 YYREEE (reference sequence). CDR3 DNA sequence: TGTGCCAGCAGCTGGGGGGACTACGAGCAGTACTTC. This translates into CASSWGDYEQYF.

This clonotype was seen a few times. The V gene is TRBV5-1, the J gene TRBJ2-3; no firm D call. The CDR3 has 11 residues. V lost 3 bases to trimming and J lost 7 bases, with 6 bases between them. Germline V gene sequence: CDR1 SGHRS, CDR2 YFSETQ. This CDR3 reads CASSSENTQYF. The CDR3 DNA reads as TGCGCCAGCAGCTCGGAGAATACGCAGTATTTT.

The chain couples TRBV24-1 to TRBJ1-2, with TRBD1 as a possible D gene (5 bases). Germline CDR1 is KGHDR and CDR2 is SFDVKD. The CDR3 loop spans 14 amino acids. Deletions cut 3 bases from V and 8 bases from J, with 15 bases between. The DNA for the CDR3 is TGTGCCACCAGTGATCGGGCCCGGGACCGAGGCTACACCTTC. Encoded protein: CATSDRARDRGYTF.

This clonotype was detected many times. The V gene is TRBV24-1, the J gene TRBJ2-3; D is possibly TRBD1 (6 bases). The CDR3 contains 13 residues. Germline V lookup: CDR1 KGHDR, CDR2 SFDVKD. The germline V and J ends were trimmed by 9 bases and 0 bases, with 9 bases remaining between them. The CDR3: CATGQGSTDTQYF. Here the CDR3 DNA reads TGTGCCACCGGGCAGGGGAGCACAGATACGCAGTATTTT.

The chain uses TRBV11-2 and TRBJ2-3; D may be TRBD1 or TRBD2 (5 bases each). Germline assignment: CDR1 SGHAT and CDR2 FQNNGV. V gave up 0 bases and J gave up 3 bases, with 16 bases separating them. The length of the CDR3 is 17 residues. CDR3 amino acids: CASSLEPSTGRTDTQYF. In DNA form, the CDR3 reads TGTGCCAGCAGCTTAGAACCCAGCACGGGGCGTACAGATACGCAGTATTTT.

This clonotype appeared a few times. The chain couples TRBV7-2 to TRBJ1-2; possible D gene TRBD1, 5 bases. The CDR3 contains 14 residues. The V gene lost 5 bases and the J gene lost 4 bases, with 14 bases spanning the gap. Germline CDR1 and CDR2: SGHTA and FQGNSA. The CDR3 protein is CASSLRGALYGYTF. CDR3 coding DNA: TGTGCCAGCAGCCTACGAGGGGCGCTCTATGGCTACACCTTC.

V gene TRBV4-1 combines with J gene TRBJ2-7, with D perhaps assigned TRBD1 or TRBD2 (5 bases each). The CDR3 runs 14 residues. The germline V gene encodes CDR1 MGHRA and CDR2 YSYEKL. V dropped 9 bases and J dropped 1 base, with 16 bases sitting between them. CDR3 in amino acids: CASSSGANSYEQYV. The CDR3 bases are TGCGCCAGTTCCTCCGGGGCCAATTCCTACGAGCAGTACGTC.

Only a few counts were recorded for this clonotype. This chain joins TRBV11-2 and TRBJ2-3; D possibly corresponds to TRBD2 (7 bases). CDR1 and CDR2 (germline): SGHAT, FQNNGV. The germline V and J ends were trimmed by 5 bases and 7 bases, with 22 bases remaining between them. The CDR3 runs to 16 residues. The DNA for the CDR3 is TGTGCCAGCAGCCTAGCCCCCGGGGAGGGGGTAAATACGCAGTATTTT. It encodes CASSLAPGEGVNTQYF.

The gene calls are TRBV7-3 and TRBJ2-3; D is possibly TRBD1 (6 bases). Trimming cost V 6 bases and J 2 bases, with 18 bases left between them. CDR3 length equals 16 residues. Per germline, CDR1 SGHTA and CDR2 FQGTGA. The CDR3 DNA sequence: TGTGCCAGCAGGCAGCCAGGGGCTTCCTCCACAGATACGCAGTATTTT. Amino acids: CASRQPGASSTDTQYF.

This clonotype was counted only a few times. The chain couples TRBV7-3 to TRBJ1-2; maybe TRBD1 (6 bases). The ends were cut back, 5 bases at V and 8 bases at J, with 24 bases in the middle. Germline values: CDR1 SGHTA, CDR2 FQGTGA. CDR3 length: 16 amino acids. Here the CDR3 reads CASSPRRGAEVDGYTF. CDR3 DNA: TGTGCCAGCAGCCCTAGGAGGGGGGCTGAGGTGGACGGCTACACCTTC.

The J gene is TRBJ1-1, the V gene TRBV5-1; no clear D gene. Trimming removed 1 base at V and 1 base at J, with 8 bases between. Germline V gene data show CDR1 as SGHRS and CDR2 as YFSETQ. This CDR3 contains 14 residues. The CDR3 here is CASSLNGENTEAFF. Written as DNA, the CDR3 is TGCGCCAGCAGCTTGAACGGGGAGAACACTGAAGCTTTCTTT.

The chain is built from TRBV7-3 and TRBJ2-3; no clear D. CDR1 and CDR2 (germline): SGHTA, FQGTGA. V was cut by 1 base and J by 11 bases, with 10 bases left in between. The length of the CDR3 is 12 residues. CDR3 bases: TGTGCCAGCAGCTTAAATGGCGTTCTGCAGTATTTT. Translated: CASSLNGVLQYF.

V usage is TRBV5-1 and J usage is TRBJ2-1; 10 nucleotides line up with TRBD1. The CDR3 sequence is 16 residues long. Germline V gene sequence: CDR1 SGHRS, CDR2 YFSETQ. The trim removed 4 bases at V and 3 bases at J, leaving 7 bases unmatched. The CDR3 protein is CASSLTGTGVYNEQFF. As DNA, the CDR3 is TGCGCCAGCAGCCTAACGGGGACAGGGGTCTACAATGAGCAGTTCTTC. The entire variable domain, with the rest obtained from reference TRBV5-1 and TRBJ2-1, is as follows: KAGVTQTPRYLIKTRGQQVTLSCSPISGHRSVSWYQQTPGQGLQFLFEYFSETQRNKGNFPGRFSGRQFSNSRSEMNVSTLELGDSALYLCASSLTGTGVYNEQFFGPGTRLTVL.